This is a list of T cell receptor beta chains from one sample in a study of control samples from healthy donors and cancer patients. Sequenced by immunoSEQ multiplex PCR; TCRdb stores in-frame clones only, minus some. The sample lists around 170,000 clones, around 94% seen once, with approximately 1.4% in the top ten. Source material: blood. The receptors derive from a man under 40 in good health. Each CDR3 is given with its conserved first and last residue. Fields, in order: V gene, D gene, J gene, CDR3 DNA, CDR3 protein. The D gene is left open where the match is weak.

TRBV12-3/TRBV12-4	NA	TRBJ2-5	TGTGCCAGCAGCCCCAGGGACGGAGAGACCCAGTACTTC	CASSPRDGETQYF
TRBV28	TRBD1	TRBJ1-4	TGTGCCAGCAGTTTAGCAGGGGGCTGGACTAATGAAAAACTGTTTTTT	CASSLAGGWTNEKLFF
TRBV4-2	TRBD2	TRBJ2-7	TGTGCCAGCAGCCAAGAGGGCGGGAGGGACCTATCCTACGAGCAGTACTTC	CASSQEGGRDLSYEQYF
TRBV7-8	TRBD1	TRBJ2-7	TGTGCCAGCAGCTTCGGGACAGGGACTTCCTACGAGCAGTACTTC	CASSFGTGTSYEQYF
TRBV3-1/TRBV3-2	NA	TRBJ2-6	TGTGCCAGCAGCGTTGGGCCAGGGGCCAACGTCCTGACTTTC	CASSVGPGANVLTF
TRBV3-1/TRBV3-2	TRBD1	TRBJ2-4	TGTGCCAGCAGCCACGATGAGAGGGGGCATGACAAAAACATTCAGTACTTC	CASSHDERGHDKNIQYF
TRBV5-1	TRBD2	TRBJ2-3	TGCGCCAGCAGCTTGGACAGGAAGACTAGCGGGAGAGATACGCAGTATTTT	CASSLDRKTSGRDTQYF
TRBV19	NA	TRBJ2-2	TGTGCCAGTAGTATAGCAGAGACAGGAACCGGGGAGCTGTTTTTT	CASSIAETGTGELFF
TRBV5-5	TRBD2	TRBJ2-2	TGTGCCAGCAGTCTGACTAGCGGGGAGGTCGGGGAGCTGTTTTTT	CASSLTSGEVGELFF
TRBV14	NA	TRBJ2-7	TGTGCCAGCAGCCAAGTGGACTACGAGCAGTACTTC	CASSQVDYEQYF
TRBV28	NA	TRBJ2-5	TGTGCCAGCATTCGCAGGACCGGCTCGGAGACCCAGTACTTC	CASIRRTGSETQYF
TRBV5-8	TRBD1	TRBJ1-2	TGTGCCAGCAGCGCGAGGACAGGCGATTGGTATGGCTACACCTTC	CASSARTGDWYGYTF
TRBV18	NA	TRBJ2-5	TGTGCCAGCTCATCCAATTCGGAGGAGACCCAGTACTTC	CASSSNSEETQYF
TRBV10-2	NA	TRBJ1-1	TGCGCCAGCAGTGAGGGGGGGCCGGGAACTGAAGCTTTCTTT	CASSEGGPGTEAFF
TRBV7-6	NA	TRBJ2-2	TGTGCCAGCAGCTTCCAGGGCCCTCGGAACACCGGGGAGCTGTTTTTT	CASSFQGPRNTGELFF
TRBV5-1	NA	TRBJ2-7	TGCGCCAGCAGCTTCGCGGGACACTTATACGAGCAGTACTTC	CASSFAGHLYEQYF
TRBV30	NA	TRBJ1-1	TGTGCCTGGATCCCTAACCCCAACAGGGCCGAAGCTTTCTTT	CAWIPNPNRAEAFF